This T cell receptor beta chain is from a study of blood T cell repertoires in COVID-19 (TCRdb year 2020). A note on the overall study: Samples covering the acute and convalescent phases of COVID-19 were provided by collaborators in the United States, Italy and Spain. The repertoires were made available in a free public database intended to serve as a resource for research on the immune response to SARS-CoV-2. HLA class I and class II types, where available, came from metadata supplied by the sample provider rather than from assay-based typing. Sample metadata almost always included a de-identified subject ID, COVID-19 status, age in years and sex. The material from the prospective study consisted of cDNA or gDNA derived from T cells, B-cell-depleted T cells, or PBMCs. The dataset comprised deeply sampled blood TCRbeta repertoires from subjects exposed to, actively infected with, or recovered from COVID-19. Samples came from the ongoing ImmuneRACE study (first 160 participants) plus 1,254 subjects from 6 global collaborators. Summary of the overall study and its limitations: How much clinical and demographic metadata was included differed by source and by participant, and the metadata was provided uncurated.

The V and J ends are trimmed by 6 bases and 4 bases, leaving 16 bases between them. Spanning cysteine to phenylalanine, the CDR3 consists of 15 amino acids. CDR3 DNA is the only sequence kept; it has 45 bases, read in frame from the first base. CDR1 LNHDA and CDR2 SQIVND are derived from the germline V gene (reference sequence). The immunoSEQ Assay, a bias-controlled multiplex PCR, was used to amplify TCRbeta CDR3 regions from genomic DNA. The paper's processing steps were these. Within the assay, amplification of reference gene primers was used to estimate how many nucleated cells each sample contained. Sequence reads were collapsed and filtered to measure the absolute abundance of every unique TCRbeta CDR3 rearrangement. Productive Simpson clonality was computed per sample as the square root of Simpson's diversity index over productive rearrangements. As stored in TCRdb, this immuneACCESS dataset retains in-frame rearrangements with V and J assigned. A fraction of the clones does not appear; measured against another copy, unresolved V genes explain less than half of the discrepancy, and the remainder lacks a known reason. V, J and clone size derive from that table, while D and trimming were established from the DNA sequence. The sample table lists 300,000 to 400,000 clones, around four fifths of them with a count of one. About 3% of the sample is in the top ten clones.

Concerning this clone: No cognate antigen has been identified for it. Base qualities are not at hand, and no much larger clone is one base apart.

Whole blood was collected in K2EDTA tubes by collaborating institutions according to the institutions' own protocols. For TCRbeta analysis, collaborator samples were shipped as frozen whole blood, as isolated PBMCs, or as DNA extracted from either sample type. The receptor chain draws on TRBV19 and TRBJ1-5; the D gene is perhaps TRBD1, from 6 matching bases. The sample taken for sequencing was peripheral blood. This receptor was identified in a young man with active or convalescent COVID-19. The CDR3 reads as follows: CASRYSGERNQPQHF. The DNA sequence reads TGTGCCAGTAGGTACTCAGGGGAACGGAATCAGCCCCAGCATTTT.